Following are 3 T cell receptor beta chains from one sample sequenced in a study of shared clonotypes between healthy human individuals. Sequenced by immunoSEQ multiplex PCR; TCRdb stores in-frame clones only, minus some. The sample consists of approximately 600,000 clones, approximately 96% of them appearing once. Naivety among CD8 cells was defined by CD45RO negativity and positive CCR7 selection, thereby excluding terminally differentiated effector memory CD45RA+ cells. Input material: naive CD8+ T cells sorted from blood. The source of these receptors is a woman aged 25 to 39 in good health.

The chain couples TRBV28 to TRBJ2-1; tentative D call: TRBD1 (6 bases). Germline CDR1 MDHEN, CDR2 SYDVKM. Trimming took 5 bases from V and 4 from J, leaving 18 bases between them. This CDR3 is 16 amino acids long. The CDR3 sequence: CASSGTQGSLYNEQFF. CDR3 DNA sequence: TGTGCCAGCAGTGGAACACAGGGCAGCCTTTACAATGAGCAGTTCTTC.

J is TRBJ2-7 and V is TRBV14, with 11 bases fitting TRBD2. The CDR3 contains 14 residues. The germline V gene encodes CDR1 SGHDN and CDR2 FVKESK. Germline trimming cut 4 bases from V and 5 bases from J; bases unmatched to any gene: 4. Written as DNA, the CDR3 is TGTGCCAGCAGCCGACTAGCGGGACGGAACGAGCAGTACTTC. Translated, it gives CASSRLAGRNEQYF.

The chain recombines TRBV7-8 with TRBJ2-7; D uncertain. The germline V gene encodes CDR1 SGHVS and CDR2 FQNEAQ. CDR3 size: 15 residues. Trimming removed 5 bases at V and 5 bases at J, with 19 bases between. The CDR3 is CASSQAAVPSNEQYF. Written as DNA, the CDR3 is TGTGCCAGCAGCCAAGCCGCGGTCCCGTCGAACGAGCAGTACTTC.